A selection of T cell receptor beta chains follows, all from one sample in a study of blood T cells in healthy people across ages. TCRdb recomputed calls from the 5' RACE reads with MiXCR, one row per CDR3 protein. The sample includes about 970,000 distinct CDR3 sequences, just over 50% seen only once; the top ten take roughly a fifth. The sequenced sample was blood. All receptors derive from a woman in her sixties in good health. Each CDR3 is given with its conserved first and last residue. The order of the fields is V gene, J gene, D gene, clone size, CDR3 protein, CDR3 DNA. The D gene is left open where the match is weak. Rows may omit the clone size; those that give it use once, few, many or a size class.

>TRBV3-1|TRBJ2-3|.|.
CASSQLIEKQYF
TGTGCCAGCAGCCAACTTATCGAGAAGCAGTATTTT
>TRBV4-1|TRBJ2-7|TRBD1|few
CASSQPGQGYEQYF
TGCGCCAGCAGCCAGCCGGGACAGGGGTACGAGCAGTACTTC
>TRBV5-1|TRBJ2-1|.|.
CASSLVGFPEQFF
TGCGCCAGCAGCTTGGTCGGCTTCCCTGAGCAGTTCTTC
>TRBV11-1|TRBJ2-3|.|few
CASSLFATMYGTQYF
TGTGCCAGCAGCTTGTTCGCGACCATGTATGGTACGCAGTATTTT
>TRBV29-1|TRBJ2-7|TRBD1|few
CSVSRDSSYEQYF
TGCAGCGTTTCCCGGGACAGCTCCTACGAGCAGTACTTC
>TRBV15|TRBJ2-7|.|.
CATSIIKVRPYEQYF
TGTGCCACCAGCATCATTAAGGTTCGCCCCTACGAGCAGTACTTC
>TRBV29-1|TRBJ2-1|.|.
CSVEEGYRTYNEQFF
TGCAGCGTTGAAGAGGGGTATAGGACCTACAATGAGCAGTTCTTC
>TRBV20-1|TRBJ2-1|.|.
CSASATRSPYNEQFF
TGCAGTGCTAGCGCCACTAGAAGTCCTTACAATGAGCAGTTCTTC
>TRBV7-2|TRBJ2-6|.|once
CASSLGPSMRSGANVLTF
TGTGCCAGCAGCTTAGGGCCCTCGATGCGCTCTGGGGCCAACGTCCTGACTTTC
>TRBV15|TRBJ2-7|.|.
CATSNGESYEQYF
TGTGCCACCAGCAATGGGGAGAGTTACGAGCAGTACTTC
>TRBV29-1|TRBJ2-7|TRBD1|.
CSVQTGGSDEQYF
TGCAGCGTACAGACAGGGGGCTCCGACGAGCAGTACTTC
>TRBV4-2|TRBJ1-1|TRBD1|few
CASSQDQGAREAFF
TGTGCCAGCAGCCAGGACCAGGGGGCGCGGGAAGCTTTCTTT
>TRBV6-5|TRBJ1-4|TRBD1|few
CASSYTGANAEKLFF
TGTGCCAGCAGTTACACAGGGGCGAATGCAGAAAAACTGTTTTTT
>TRBV6-5|TRBJ2-3|.|.
CASSYSGREYDTQYF
TGTGCCAGCAGTTACTCGGGCAGGGAGTACGATACGCAGTATTTT
>TRBV20-1|TRBJ1-1|.|.
CSAKDGGGTEAFF
TGCAGTGCCAAGGACGGAGGGGGAACTGAAGCTTTCTTT
>TRBV29-1|TRBJ1-4|TRBD1|.
CSVLSRGLGEKLFF
TGCAGCGTTCTCTCTAGGGGGCTAGGCGAAAAACTGTTTTTT
>TRBV2|TRBJ1-2|TRBD1|.
CASSPRQGAQAHGYTF
TGTGCCAGCAGTCCAAGACAGGGGGCTCAGGCCCATGGCTACACCTTC
>TRBV9|TRBJ2-1|.|.
CASSVGISLQTYNEQFF
TGTGCCAGCAGCGTAGGTATATCGTTGCAGACCTACAATGAGCAGTTCTTC
>TRBV7-9|TRBJ1-1|.|.
CASSLTGRVSTEAFF
TGTGCCAGCAGCTTAACGGGCAGGGTTTCCACTGAAGCTTTCTTT
>TRBV29-1|TRBJ2-7|.|few
CSVSKTGVGEQYF
TGCAGCGTTAGTAAAACGGGAGTCGGCGAGCAGTACTTC
>TRBV29-1|TRBJ2-7|.|few
CSVRTAVSYEQYF
TGCAGCGTTCGGACAGCCGTCTCCTACGAGCAGTACTTC
>TRBV9|TRBJ1-2|.|.
CASSVEQGSNYGYTF
TGTGCCAGCAGCGTAGAACAGGGTTCTAACTATGGCTACACCTTC
>TRBV4-1|TRBJ2-6|.|few
CASSPLSGANVLTF
TGCGCCAGCAGCCCTCTCTCTGGGGCCAACGTCCTGACTTTC
>TRBV10-3|TRBJ2-7|.|few
CAISPSSYEQYF
TGTGCCATTTCCCCAAGCTCCTACGAGCAGTACTTC
>TRBV7-8|TRBJ2-7|.|few
CASSLAQGPYTSSYEQYF
TGTGCCAGCAGCTTAGCGCAGGGGCCGTACACTAGCTCCTACGAGCAGTACTTC
>TRBV7-2|TRBJ2-7|.|.
CASSLELAEAYEQYF
TGTGCCAGCAGCTTAGAGCTAGCAGAAGCCTACGAGCAGTACTTC
>TRBV28|TRBJ2-7|TRBD2|.
CASSLQRGYEQYF
TGTGCCAGCAGCCTTCAGCGGGGCTACGAGCAGTACTTC
>TRBV20-1|TRBJ2-1|.|.
CSSQGTTYNEQFF
TGCAGTTCGCAGGGGACTACCTACAATGAGCAGTTCTTC
>TRBV5-1|TRBJ2-1|TRBD2|.
CASSRDPTSGSTGEQFF
TGCGCCAGCAGCCGAGATCCGACTAGCGGGAGTACCGGTGAGCAGTTCTTC
>TRBV13|TRBJ2-3|TRBD1|once
CASSLRLQGGTDTQYF
TGTGCCAGCAGCTTACGTCTTCAGGGGGGCACAGATACGCAGTATTTT
>TRBV29-1|TRBJ2-4|.|few
CSVEIRDIQYF
TGCAGCGTAGAAATCAGGGACATTCAGTACTTC
>TRBV11-2|TRBJ2-7|TRBD2|.
CASSSLWTSGRAYEQYF
TGTGCCAGCAGCTCCTTGTGGACTAGCGGGAGGGCCTACGAGCAGTACTTC